Presented here are 27 T cell receptor beta chains from one specimen sequenced in a study of monozygotic twins with inflammatory bowel disease. TCRdb reprocessed the 5' RACE reads and stores each CDR3 protein as one record, lacking DNA. The sample's table shows approximately 330,000 distinct CDR3 sequences. The specimen sequenced was blood. The receptor set was obtained from a human donor with ulcerative colitis or Crohn's disease, or a healthy co-twin of an affected twin (not recorded which).

The CDR3 sequence is CASSYRTGTDTQYF. This rearrangement joins TRBV6-5 to TRBJ2-3; TCRdb names TRBD1, which stays unverified in the absence of DNA. The CDR3 extends over 14 amino acids. CDR1 and CDR2 (germline): MNHEY, SVGAGI.

The chain is built from TRBV20-1 and TRBJ1-3. In germline, CDR1 is DFQATT, CDR2 SNEGSKA (reference sequence). This CDR3 region has 15 residues. The CDR3 reads CSARTQEVSGNTIYF.

The V gene is TRBV27, the J gene TRBJ2-1; as DNA is missing, the TRBD2 call by TCRdb cannot be tested. The CDR3 spans 16 residues. The germline CDR1 and CDR2 sequences are MNHEY and SMNVEV (reference sequence). CDR3 residues: CASSLVPGLGHNEQFF.

J is TRBJ1-1 and V is TRBV12-3 or TRBV12-4; with no DNA, the TCRdb D assignment of TRBD1 cannot be verified. The CDR3 consists of 13 residues. This CDR3 is CASRPNRVAEAFF.

The J gene is TRBJ1-1, the V gene TRBV28. The germline gives CDR1 MDHEN, CDR2 SYDVKM. The CDR3 consists of 11 residues. CDR3 region: CASIEGTEAFF.

The V and J genes are TRBV28 and TRBJ2-3. Per the germline V gene, CDR1 is MDHEN and CDR2 is SYDVKM. This CDR3 contains 12 residues. The CDR3 sequence: CASTDQSDTQYF.

This sequence joins TRBV18 and TRBJ2-5. The germline CDR1 and CDR2 sequences are KGHSH and LQKENI. The CDR3 runs to 12 residues. CDR3 loop: CASSPSQETQYF.

V gene TRBV5-1 combines with J gene TRBJ1-4; without DNA, the TCRdb call of TRBD1 cannot be checked. There are 13 residues in the CDR3. Germline assignment: CDR1 SGHRS and CDR2 YFSETQ. The CDR3 here is CASSPGANEKLFF.

The chain carries TRBV5-1 and TRBJ2-1; TCRdb outputs TRBD2, but without DNA this stays unchecked. The germline CDR1 and CDR2 sequences are SGHRS and YFSETQ. This CDR3 is 17 amino acids long. CDR3 in amino acids: CASSLRLLAGGLNEQFF.

The chain links TRBV7-2 to TRBJ1-6. This CDR3 spans 13 amino acids. Germline assignment: CDR1 SGHTA and CDR2 FQGNSA. The CDR3 here is CASKSSYNSPLHF. Together with reference TRBV7-2 and TRBJ1-6, the CDR3 gives the full variable domain: GAGVSQSPSNKVTEKGKDVELRCDPISGHTALYWYRQSLGQGLEFLIYFQGNSAPDKSGLPSDRFSAERTGGSVSTLTIQRTQQEDSAVYLCASKSSYNSPLHFGNGTRLTVT.

The chain joins TRBV5-1 to TRBJ2-6. Germline CDR1 is SGHRS and CDR2 is YFSETQ. This CDR3 has 16 residues. The CDR3 region is CASSLGGTSGANVLTF.

The rearrangement joins TRBV29-1 to TRBJ2-1. The CDR3 runs to 12 residues. CDR1 and CDR2 from the germline V gene are SQVTM and ANQGSEA. CDR3 amino acids: CSARSSYNEQFF.

The chain recombines TRBV25-1 with TRBJ2-7; TCRdb selects TRBD2, and the lack of DNA leaves this call unchecked. The CDR3 extends over 15 amino acids. Germline CDR1 MGHDK, CDR2 SYGVNS. CDR3 in amino acids: CASSESRGGPYEQYF.

This chain uses TRBV6-2 or TRBV6-3 with TRBJ2-5; TCRdb indicates TRBD1, and absent DNA this call remains unverified. Germline CDR1 MNHEY, CDR2 SVGEGT. CDR3 length: 12 amino acids. CDR3 amino acids: CASSKGPGTQYF.

The V and J genes are TRBV19 and TRBJ1-5. The germline gives CDR1 LNHDA, CDR2 SQIVND (reference sequence). The CDR3 consists of 15 residues. CDR3 sequence reads: CASSIRWDSYQPQHF.

This chain connects TRBV13 to TRBJ2-7. Per germline, CDR1 PRHDT and CDR2 FYEKMQ (reference sequence). This CDR3 spans 13 amino acids. CDR3 amino acids: CNSSLGSGYEQYF.

This chain uses TRBV27 with TRBJ2-7; as DNA is missing, the TRBD2 call by TCRdb cannot be tested. Germline loops: CDR1 MNHEY, CDR2 SMNVEV (reference sequence). CDR3 length: 15 residues. CDR3 sequence: CASSLGLAVSYEQYF.

J is TRBJ1-6 and V is TRBV9; with no DNA, the TCRdb D assignment of TRBD1 cannot be verified. The length of the CDR3 is 13 residues. CDR1 is SGDLS, CDR2 YYNGEE, per germline. The CDR3 spells CASGETGNSPLHF.

The CDR3: CASSQPGVNTGELFF. This chain connects TRBV4-1 to TRBJ2-2; the D gene TCRdb calls, TRBD1, cannot be checked with no DNA. Germline CDR1 is MGHRA and CDR2 is YSYEKL. CDR3 size: 15 residues.

Here the CDR3 reads CASSQVTSGYTF. The V and J genes are TRBV3-1 and TRBJ1-2. This CDR3 has 12 amino acids. Germline CDR1 is LGHDT and CDR2 is YNNKEL (reference sequence).

V is TRBV7-2 and J is TRBJ2-1. CDR1 and CDR2 from the germline V gene are SGHTA and FQGNSA. This CDR3 is built from 15 residues. This CDR3 reads CASSLGPTSYNEQFF.

The chain couples TRBV18 to TRBJ2-5; TCRdb returns TRBD1, unconfirmable since there is no DNA. The CDR3 has 15 amino acids. Looked up from germline, CDR1 is KGHSH and CDR2 is LQKENI. The CDR3 spells CASSRTGTYQETQYF.

The V gene is TRBV3-1, the J gene TRBJ2-7. Germline CDR1 and CDR2: LGHDT and YNNKEL (reference sequence). The CDR3 has 14 residues. The CDR3 spells CASSQEAAAYEQYF.

The V and J genes are TRBV18 and TRBJ2-5; TCRdb gives TRBD1 as the D gene, but with no DNA this cannot be confirmed. Germline lookup yields CDR1 KGHSH and CDR2 LQKENI. The CDR3 covers 12 residues. The CDR3 here is CASSPTGATQYF.

V is TRBV12-3 or TRBV12-4 and J is TRBJ2-4; TCRdb's D gene call, TRBD1, goes unchecked for lack of DNA. CDR3 length: 14 residues. CDR3 sequence: CASSSGTGRNIQYF.

The rearrangement links TRBV18 to TRBJ2-7. The CDR3 has 16 amino acids. Germline values: CDR1 KGHSH, CDR2 LQKENI. CDR3 protein: CASSPPGYQTTYEQYF. Together with reference TRBV18 and TRBJ2-7, the CDR3 gives the full variable domain: NAGVMQNPRHLVRRRGQEARLRCSPMKGHSHVYWYRQLPEEGLKFMVYLQKENIIDESGMPKERFSAEFPKEGPSILRIQQVVRGDSAAYFCASSPPGYQTTYEQYFGPGTRLTVT.

The chain links TRBV6-1 to TRBJ1-2. CDR1 MNHNS and CDR2 SASEGT come from the germline V gene. This CDR3 is 12 amino acids long. The CDR3 reads CASSEAPYGYTF.